This TCR beta chain was captured by sequencing in a study of cytomegalovirus exposure and HLA in healthy donors. Findings and caveats of the study: Later, TCR association rates were found to vary by HLA locus, highest for DRB1 and lowest for HLA-C. In a later analysis, at a false discovery rate of 0.05, over 15,000 TCR beta sequences matched HLA alleles. In presence/absence analyses, roughly uniform sequencing depth across donors was assumed.

With respect to this clone: The antigen remains unidentified.

The PCR was carried out with 60 Vbeta primers and 13 Jbeta primers. Assay: immunoSEQ multiplex PCR; the TCRdb copy retains only in-frame clones and omits some. The sample yields roughly 130,000 clones, roughly 88% seen once. Material for sequencing was PBMCs. The TCR was taken from a woman aged 18-29 years in good health and CMV-seropositive.

The CDR3 loop reads CASSGLAGGGETQYF. CDR3 bases: TGTGCCAGCAGCGGACTAGCGGGGGGAGGAGAGACCCAGTACTTC. The rearrangement links TRBV6-5 to TRBJ2-5; TRBD2 agrees at 14 bases. The CDR3 is 15 residues long. V shed 6 bases and J 4 bases; nucleotides not matched to a gene: 4. Germline CDR1 reads MNHEY; CDR2 reads SVGAGI.